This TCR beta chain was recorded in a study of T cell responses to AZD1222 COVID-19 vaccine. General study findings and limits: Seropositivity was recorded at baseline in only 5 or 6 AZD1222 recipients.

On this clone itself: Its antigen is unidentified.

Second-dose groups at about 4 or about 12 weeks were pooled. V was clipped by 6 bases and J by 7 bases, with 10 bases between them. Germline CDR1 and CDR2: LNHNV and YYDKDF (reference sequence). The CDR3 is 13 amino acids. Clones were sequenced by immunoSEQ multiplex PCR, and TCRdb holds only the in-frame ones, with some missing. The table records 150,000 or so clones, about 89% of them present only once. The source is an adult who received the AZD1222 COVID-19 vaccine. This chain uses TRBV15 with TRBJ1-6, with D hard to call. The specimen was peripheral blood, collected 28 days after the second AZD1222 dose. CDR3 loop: CATRTGVNSPLHF. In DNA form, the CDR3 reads TGTGCCACCAGGACCGGGGTGAATTCACCCCTCCACTTT.